This T cell receptor beta chain is drawn from a study of T cell responses to AZD1222 COVID-19 vaccine. Produced via immunoSEQ multiplex PCR; TCRdb's table is partial and in-frame only. The table shows about 120,000 clones, with 80% to 90% occurring only once. The CDR3 has 14 residues. The ends were cut back, 8 bases at V and 1 base at J, with 14 bases in the middle. Germline V gene lookup returns CDR1 SGHTA and CDR2 FQGNSA. The sequencing here drew on peripheral blood, taken on day 0 of AZD1222 vaccination. This chain connects TRBV7-2 to TRBJ1-2; D perhaps matches TRBD1 (6 bases). The sequence was obtained from an adult in good health. The CDR3 DNA reads TGTGCCAGCGCTAACAGGGACAATAACTATGGCTACACCTTC. This encodes CASANRDNNYGYTF.